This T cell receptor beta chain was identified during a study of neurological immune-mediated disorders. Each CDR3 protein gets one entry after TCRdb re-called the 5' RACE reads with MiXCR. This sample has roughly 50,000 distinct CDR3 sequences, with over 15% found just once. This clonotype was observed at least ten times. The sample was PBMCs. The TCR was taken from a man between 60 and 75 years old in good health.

In DNA form, the CDR3 reads TGTGCCAGCAGCGTTTTGGGTGAAGCTTTCTTT. Encoded protein: CASSVLGEAFF. V is TRBV6-5 and J is TRBJ1-1; D is ambiguous. CDR1 and CDR2 (germline): MNHEY, SVGAGI. CDR3 length equals 11 residues. The germline V and J ends were trimmed by 6 bases and 7 bases, with 9 bases remaining between them.